This TCR beta chain came from a study of blood T cell repertoires in COVID-19. Study-level background: Samples of COVID-19 (acute and convalescent) were obtained from the United States, Italy and Spain. The cDNA or gDNA used as material had been derived from T cells, B-cell-depleted T cells, or PBMCs.

In the authors' methods: Reference gene primer amplification yielded estimated nucleated cell counts. The method was immunoSEQ multiplex PCR; TCRdb's version includes in-frame clones alone and lacks a portion of them. For V, J and clone size, that table is used; D and trimming come from the DNA. This sample has around 250,000 clones, with over 80% found just once. V was shortened by 1 base and J by 6 bases, with 22 bases between the two germline ends. CDR3 length: 16 amino acids. The germline gives CDR1 GTSNPN, CDR2 SVGIG (reference sequence). This clonotype was obtained from a man between 60 and 70 years old who had recovered from COVID-19. The sequenced material came from peripheral blood. The chain couples TRBV30 to TRBJ2-7; the D gene is possibly TRBD2 (6 bases). Here the CDR3 reads CAWSALPPGAGGEQYF. The CDR3 nucleotides read TGTGCCTGGAGTGCCCTCCCCCCGGGCGCCGGGGGCGAGCAGTACTTC. Filled out from reference TRBV30 and TRBJ2-7, the complete variable domain reads SQTIHQWPATLVQPVGSPLSLECTVEGTSNPNLYWYRQAAGRGLQLLFYSVGIGQISSEVPQNLSASRPQDRQFILSSKKLLLSDSGFYLCAWSALPPGAGGEQYFGPGTRLTVT.